A single sample is the source of the 29 T cell receptor beta chains below, sequenced in a study of T-cell memory formation after mild COVID-19. Each CDR3 protein gets one entry after TCRdb re-called the 5' RACE reads with MiXCR. The repertoire holds fewer than 500,000 distinct CDR3 sequences, with approximately 23% as singletons. The sequencing sample was made of PBMCs or a T cell subset sorted from them (not recorded which). All receptors derive from an adult woman who had mild COVID-19 (a few samples of this study predate the infection). Cell type and time point are not known.

The J gene is TRBJ2-2, the V gene TRBV12-3 or TRBV12-4; the D gene could be TRBD1 or TRBD2 (5 bases each). The CDR3 covers 17 residues. The germline V and J ends were trimmed by 3 bases and 6 bases, with 20 bases remaining between them. For the CDR3, the DNA is TGTGCCAGCAGTTTTGACGGCCCGGGGCAATCTTCCGGGGAGCTGTTTTTT. Its protein is CASSFDGPGQSSGELFF.

The genes are TRBV13 and TRBJ2-2, with TRBD2 matching over 13 bases. From germline, CDR1 is PRHDT and CDR2 FYEKMQ (reference sequence). CDR3 length: 16 residues. The ends lost 3 bases at V and 6 bases at J; junction bases unmatched: 4. CDR3: CASSLGLAGPAGELFF. In DNA, the CDR3 is TGTGCCAGCAGCTTGGGACTAGCGGGACCAGCCGGGGAGCTGTTTTTT. Filled out from reference TRBV13 and TRBJ2-2, the complete variable domain reads AAGVIQSPRHLIKEKRETATLKCYPIPRHDTVYWYQQGPGQDPQFLISFYEKMQSDKGSIPDRFSAQQFSDYHSELNMSSLELGDSALYFCASSLGLAGPAGELFFGEGSRLTVL.

This clonotype was recorded a few times. The V and J genes are TRBV4-2 and TRBJ2-7; D may be TRBD1 (6 bases). V gave up 2 bases and J gave up 2 bases, with 13 bases separating them. The CDR3 spans 15 residues. Looked up from germline, CDR1 is LGHNA and CDR2 is YNFKEQ. The CDR3 is CASSQRSRDTYEQYF. The CDR3 DNA sequence: TGTGCCAGCAGCCAAAGGTCCCGGGACACCTACGAGCAGTACTTC.

V is TRBV27 and J is TRBJ2-1, with 8 bases matching TRBD2. The CDR3 runs to 17 residues. The ends lost 2 bases at V and 7 bases at J; junction bases unmatched: 13. Germline-derived CDR1 and CDR2 are MNHEY and SMNVEV (reference sequence). The CDR3 reads CASSLPLGAGVGNEQFF. The DNA of the CDR3 is TGTGCCAGCAGTTTACCCCTGGGAGCGGGAGTGGGTAATGAGCAGTTCTTC.

This clonotype was picked up a small number of times. The V and J genes are TRBV15 and TRBJ1-3; D remains unclear. V lost 4 bases and J 0 bases, leaving 7 bases between the germline ends. The CDR3 covers 14 residues. The germline gives CDR1 LNHNV, CDR2 YYDKDF (reference sequence). The CDR3 loop is CATSKQFSGNTIYF. The CDR3 DNA follows: TGTGCCACCAGCAAACAGTTCTCTGGAAACACCATATATTTT.

The chain recombines TRBV11-3 with TRBJ2-1, with D perhaps TRBD2 (5 bases). From germline, CDR1 is SGHNT and CDR2 YENEEA. Trimming left V 7 bases short and J 8 bases short, with 21 bases between. The CDR3 is made up of 15 amino acids. The DNA of the CDR3 is TGTGCCAGCACCCCCCGCGAGACGGGAAGTTATGAGCAGTTCTTC. Its translation: CASTPRETGSYEQFF.

The rearrangement links TRBV7-6 to TRBJ2-7; either TRBD1 or TRBD2 may supply D (5 bases each). This CDR3 has 15 residues. In germline, CDR1 is SGHVS, CDR2 FNYEAQ. Trimming took 2 bases from V and 2 from J, leaving 13 bases between them. The CDR3 sequence is CASSLYPGPPYEQYF. The CDR3 nucleotides read TGTGCCAGCAGCTTATATCCGGGGCCGCCCTACGAGCAGTACTTC. The full variable domain, completed using reference TRBV7-6 and TRBJ2-7, is GAGVSQSPRYKVTKRGQDVALRCDPISGHVSLYWYRQALGQGPEFLTYFNYEAQQDKSGLPNDRFSAERPEGSISTLTIQRTEQRDSAMYRCASSLYPGPPYEQYFGPGTRLTVT.

The V gene is TRBV2, the J gene TRBJ2-5; weak D call: TRBD2 (6 bases). The CDR3 has 15 residues. Germline V gene lookup returns CDR1 SNHLY and CDR2 FYNNEI. Trimming removed 7 bases at V and 5 bases at J, with 20 bases between. CDR3 sequence (DNA): TGTGCCAGCAACGGACAACTAGCAGCTCGGGAGACCCAGTACTTC. Protein product: CASNGQLAARETQYF.

Concerning this clonotype: This CDR3 is missing its conserved last phenylalanine or tryptophan, likely due to a read error. The chain employs TRBV23-1 and TRBJ2-3, with D unclear. TRBV23-1 is sorted into the ORF group, with uncertain function. Trimming left V 4 bases short and J 9 bases short, with 8 bases between. CDR3 length equals 11 residues. The CDR3 spells CASSLPATQYI. The DNA of the CDR3 is TGCGCCAGCAGTCTACCGGCAACGCAGTATATT.

This clonotype was picked up a small number of times. The CDR3 DNA sequence: TGTGCCAGCAGGTTAAGCGGGCGTTCCTACGAGCAGTACTTC. This codes for CASRLSGRSYEQYF. V is TRBV28 and J is TRBJ2-7; a weak D match, TRBD2 (6 bases). The CDR3 totals 14 residues. V lost 6 bases and J 1 base, leaving 13 bases between the germline ends. CDR1 and CDR2 from the germline V gene are MDHEN and SYDVKM.

The V and J genes are TRBV20-1 and TRBJ2-5; D uncertain. Trimming took 7 bases from V and 4 from J, leaving 13 bases between them. CDR1 and CDR2 (germline): DFQATT, SNEGSKA (reference sequence). The CDR3 is 12 amino acids. DNA for the CDR3: TGCAGTGTTACAACGAGTAGAGAGACCCAGTACTTC. As protein: CSVTTSRETQYF.

J is TRBJ1-1 and V is TRBV7-9, with D hard to call. Germline V gene lookup returns CDR1 SEHNR and CDR2 FQNEAQ (reference sequence). Trimming took off 4 bases at V and 4 bases at J, with 10 bases between the two ends. The CDR3 length is 13 residues. In nucleotides, the CDR3 is TGTGCCAGCAGCTCCCAGCCGGGCACTGAAGCTTTCTTT. Its protein product is CASSSQPGTEAFF.

This clonotype was picked up a small number of times. The V gene is TRBV12-3 or TRBV12-4, the J gene TRBJ2-3, with D hard to call. The CDR3 is 14 amino acids. The V end lost 5 bases, the J end lost 2 bases, and 11 bases lay between the germline ends. CDR3 region: CASSLSGHTDTQYF. CDR3 in DNA: TGTGCCAGCAGTCTGAGTGGGCACACAGATACGCAGTATTTT.

This clonotype has a handful of counts. This rearrangement joins TRBV7-2 to TRBJ1-3; the match to TRBD1 covers 7 bases. The V and J ends lost 7 bases and 1 base, in that order; junction bases with no gene match: 4. The V gene's germline CDR1 is SGHTA and CDR2 FQGNSA. This CDR3 has 14 residues. The CDR3 nucleotides read TGTGCCAGCACTCCAGGGGGTTCTGGAAACACCATATATTTT. Its protein product is CASTPGGSGNTIYF.

The chain is built from TRBV7-8 and TRBJ2-2; a possible D gene is TRBD2 (5 bases). The V gene's germline CDR1 is SGHVS and CDR2 FQNEAQ. The length of the CDR3 is 14 residues. Trimming cost V 2 bases and J 4 bases, with 8 bases left between them. CDR3 loop: CASSLKRVTGELFF. The CDR3 DNA is TGTGCCAGCAGCTTAAAGAGGGTCACCGGGGAGCTGTTTTTT. Combining the CDR3 with reference TRBV7-8 and TRBJ2-2 gives the whole variable domain GAGVSQSPRYKVAKRGQDVALRCDPISGHVSLFWYQQALGQGPEFLTYFQNEAQLDKSGLPSDRFFAERPEGSVSTLKIQRTQQEDSAVYLCASSLKRVTGELFFGEGSRLTVL.

This clonotype was recorded a few times. Mismatch with germline at one junction end may stem from a read error. V gene TRBV24-1 combines with J gene TRBJ2-3; 8 nucleotides agree with TRBD2. The CDR3 sequence is 13 residues long. CDR1 is KGHDR and CDR2 is SFDVKD in the germline V gene. The CDR3, as DNA: TGTGCCGCCAGTGGAGCGGGAGCAGATACGCAGTATTTT. It is translated as CAASGAGADTQYF.

In its sample, this clonotype was seen a few times. This rearrangement joins TRBV24-1 to TRBJ2-6; possible D gene TRBD2, 6 bases. From germline, CDR1 is KGHDR and CDR2 SFDVKD. This CDR3 is built from 13 residues. Trimming cost V 9 bases and J 11 bases, with 16 bases left between them. The CDR3 bases are TGTGCCACCGGGGGGACGGCCAGTTACGTCCTGACTTTC. As protein: CATGGTASYVLTF.

There are a few counts of this clonotype. The CDR3 DNA follows: TGTGCCAGCAGCGTAGCGGGCAGGGTGAACGAGCAGTACTTC. Translating gives CASSVAGRVNEQYF. V is TRBV9 and J is TRBJ2-7, with a possible D match to TRBD1 (5 bases). The ends were cut back, 0 bases at V and 5 bases at J, with 12 bases in the middle. Germline CDR1 reads SGDLS; CDR2 reads YYNGEE. The CDR3 length is 14 residues.

This rearrangement joins TRBV4-2 to TRBJ2-7; D is possibly TRBD2 (6 bases). The CDR3 covers 13 residues. The V gene lost 3 bases and the J gene lost 6 bases, with 12 bases spanning the gap. CDR1 LGHNA and CDR2 YNFKEQ come from the germline V gene. The CDR3 sequence is CASSQGGAGEQYF. In DNA, the CDR3 is TGTGCCAGCAGCCAGGGGGGAGCGGGCGAGCAGTACTTC.

This clonotype was recorded a few times. The rearrangement links TRBV20-1 to TRBJ1-2, with D uncertain. CDR1 is DFQATT and CDR2 is SNEGSKA in the germline V gene (reference sequence). The CDR3 sequence is 8 residues long. The CDR3 DNA is TGCAGGGTCCCTGGCTACACCTTC. Translating gives CRVPGYTF.

The chain uses TRBV6-2 or TRBV6-3 and TRBJ2-1; TRBD1 matches at 7 bases. There are 14 residues in the CDR3. The germline CDR1 and CDR2 sequences are MNHEY and SVGEGT. V was clipped by 5 bases and J by 8 bases; unmatched bases: 9. In DNA form, the CDR3 reads TGTGCCAGCAGTGACCCGGGACAGAGTGATGAGCAGTTCTTC. Translating it yields CASSDPGQSDEQFF.

The CDR3 is CASSLGGRKYYEQYF. As DNA, the CDR3 is TGTGCCAGCAGCTTAGGGGGACGGAAATACTACGAGCAGTACTTC. The chain links TRBV11-2 to TRBJ2-7, with D tentatively TRBD1 or TRBD2 (5 bases each). The germline CDR1 and CDR2 sequences are SGHAT and FQNNGV. V dropped 1 base and J dropped 3 bases, with 13 bases sitting between them. This CDR3 has 15 residues.

Turning to this clonotype: A read error is possible here, since a much larger clone lies one base away. This chain uses TRBV7-2 with TRBJ2-1; 11 nucleotides agree with TRBD2. This CDR3 has 15 residues. Germline CDR1 is SGHTA and CDR2 is FQGNSA. The CDR3 loop is CAGSPSGRTYNEQFF. CDR3 bases: TGTGCCGGCAGCCCTAGCGGGAGGACCTACAATGAGCAGTTCTTC.

This clonotype showed up just a few times. V and J are TRBV18 and TRBJ2-7; D is unclear. The CDR3 length is 13 residues. Germline V lookup: CDR1 KGHSH, CDR2 LQKENI. With 4 bases removed from V and 2 bases from J, the gap between germline ends came to 9 bases. The CDR3 DNA is TGTGCCAGCTCACATCCCATTACCTACGAGCAGTACTTC. Its protein product is CASSHPITYEQYF.

This clonotype has more than one count but fewer than ten. The rearrangement links TRBV6-2 or TRBV6-3 to TRBJ2-7; 7 nucleotides line up with TRBD2. The germline gives CDR1 MNHEY, CDR2 SVGEGT. The V segment lost 8 bases and the J segment 3 bases; nucleotides outside the gene matches: 4. This CDR3 contains 12 residues. In DNA, the CDR3 is TGTGCCAGCGGGAGGGAAGTCTACGAGCAGTACTTC. Its translation: CASGREVYEQYF.

This sequence joins TRBV29-1 and TRBJ2-1; D is possibly TRBD1 (5 bases). The CDR3 contains 12 residues. Germline V lookup: CDR1 SQVTM, CDR2 ANQGSEA. Trimming left V 6 bases short and J 10 bases short, with 16 bases between. CDR3 protein: CSVALDSWEQFF. In DNA, the CDR3 is TGCAGCGTGGCCCTCGACAGTTGGGAGCAGTTCTTC.

The sample holds a few counts of this clonotype. The chain joins TRBV6-6 to TRBJ2-1; D may match TRBD1 or TRBD2 (5 bases each). V lost 2 bases, J lost 6 bases, and 11 bases lay in between. Germline V lookup: CDR1 MNHNY, CDR2 SVGAGI (reference sequence). This CDR3 has 14 residues. CDR3 nucleotides: TGTGCCAGCAGTTACGAGGGGTCGTTCAATGAGCAGTTCTTC. Translated, it gives CASSYEGSFNEQFF.

This clonotype was detected a few times. The chain employs TRBV7-3 and TRBJ1-1, with D hard to call. This CDR3 is 13 amino acids long. Looked up from germline, CDR1 is SGHTA and CDR2 is FQGTGA. V was shortened by 6 bases and J by 0 bases, with 8 bases between the two germline ends. The CDR3 region has the DNA TGTGCCAGCAGATCCAGGCTGAACACTGAAGCTTTCTTT. Encoded protein: CASRSRLNTEAFF.

This clonotype appeared once. V gene TRBV20-1 combines with J gene TRBJ2-2, with 11 bases aligning to TRBD1. This CDR3 is 15 amino acids long. Unmatched junction bases numbered 2, after V lost 2 bases and J lost 3 bases. Germline V lookup: CDR1 DFQATT, CDR2 SNEGSKA (reference sequence). The chain's CDR3 is CSARRTGGDTGELFF. CDR3 sequence (DNA): TGCAGTGCTAGACGGACAGGGGGCGACACCGGGGAGCTGTTTTTT.